The present entry profiles one T cell receptor (beta chain) with its context. There are 16 residues in the CDR3. V was trimmed by 1 base and J by 5 bases, leaving 17 bases between them. Germline assignment: CDR1 SGHNT and CDR2 YYREEE (reference sequence). The data were obtained in a study of cytomegalovirus exposure and HLA in healthy donors. This table comes from immunoSEQ multiplex PCR, and its TCRdb copy is limited to in-frame clones, with some not included. The table records tens of thousands of clones, 80% to 95% of them present only once. The clonotype comes from a woman in her thirties in good health and CMV-seronegative. Sequencing input: PBMCs. This chain uses TRBV5-4 with TRBJ2-3; the D gene is possibly TRBD1 (6 bases). Written as DNA, the CDR3 is TGTGCCAGCAGCTTGAGTTCGAGAGGCAGGGGAGATACGCAGTATTTT. This gives the protein CASSLSSRGRGDTQYF.